The present T cell receptor (beta chain) was sequenced within a study of blood T cell repertoires in COVID-19. This clone showed up just once. The V gene end was trimmed by 5 bases and the J gene end by 4 bases; junction bases not matched to a gene: 8. CDR1 SGDLS and CDR2 YYNGEE come from the germline V gene. The CDR3 extends over 16 amino acids. Using immunoSEQ multiplex PCR, the repertoire was profiled, and TCRdb retains in-frame clones only, with some absent. The sample shows about 190,000 clones, roughly 82% of them seen only once. This chain joins TRBV9 and TRBJ2-2, with 10 bases that match TRBD2. This receptor was identified in a man aged 40-50 years with acute COVID-19. The specimen was PBMCs or T cells enriched from blood (not recorded which). The chain's CDR3 is CASSQQAGGSTGELFF. CDR3 nucleotide sequence: TGTGCCAGCAGTCAACAAGCGGGAGGGAGCACCGGGGAGCTGTTTTTT.